Listed here is a single TCR beta chain. This entry comes from a study of blood T cell repertoires in COVID-19. Study context: Samples representing acute and convalescent COVID-19 were sourced from the United States, Italy and Spain. PBMCs, B-cell-depleted T cells, or T cells provided the cDNA or gDNA that made up the material.

The authors' processing: Reference gene primer amplification yielded estimated nucleated cell counts. Sequencing used immunoSEQ multiplex PCR; TCRdb keeps in-frame clones, though not all of them. That table is the source of V, J and clone size, and D and trimming were worked out from the DNA. Found here are 200,000 to 300,000 clones, approximately 90% of them singletons; the top ten hold 1.2%. The sequencing sample was made of PBMCs or T cells enriched from blood (not recorded which). The sequence was collected from a woman between 40 and 50 years old with acute COVID-19.

The CDR3 sequence: CASGTYAGGNYGYTF. The CDR3 DNA is TGTGCCAGCGGAACATACGCAGGGGGTAACTATGGCTACACCTTC. The J gene is TRBJ1-2, the V gene TRBV3-1 (or the pseudogene TRBV3-2), with 7 bases lining up with TRBD1. The ends lost 8 bases at V and 1 base at J; junction bases unmatched: 10. CDR3 size: 15 residues. Germline CDR1 LGHDT, CDR2 YNNKEL (reference sequence).